This record covers a single T cell receptor (beta chain). Its specificity is unknown. The CDR3 totals 14 residues. The V gene's germline CDR1 is MNHEY and CDR2 SMNVEV (reference sequence). Trimming removed 1 base from V and 4 bases from J, with 8 bases in between. The data were obtained in a study of graft-versus-host responses after intestinal transplantation. Findings and caveats of the study: GvH clones were found in recipient marrow; some appeared first in ileum or blood. Graft-donor T cell macrochimerism in patients accompanied high graft-versus-host to host-versus-graft clonal ratios in allografts.

TCRdb's table, derived via immunoSEQ multiplex PCR, lists solely in-frame clones and lacks some. The data hold around 18,000 clones, with 85% to 95% observed a single time. Specimen: PBMCs, collected 23 days after intestinal transplant. J is TRBJ1-5 and V is TRBV27; D is ambiguous. The TCR sequence derives from a human patient who received an intestinal transplant, so some T cells may come from the graft donor. The CDR3 nucleotides are TGTGCCAGCAGTTTATATCGGGAGAATCAGCCCCAGCATTTT. It encodes CASSLYRENQPQHF.